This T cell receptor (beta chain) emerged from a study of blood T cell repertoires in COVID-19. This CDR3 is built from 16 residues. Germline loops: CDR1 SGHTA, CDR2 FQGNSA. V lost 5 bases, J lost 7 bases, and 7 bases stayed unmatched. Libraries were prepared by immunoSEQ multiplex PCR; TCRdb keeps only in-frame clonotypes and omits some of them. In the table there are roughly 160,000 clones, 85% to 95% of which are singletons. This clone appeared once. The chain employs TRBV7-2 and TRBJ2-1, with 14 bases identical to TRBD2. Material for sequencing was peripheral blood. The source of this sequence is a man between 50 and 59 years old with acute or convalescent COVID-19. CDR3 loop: CASSGRLAGGRNEQFF. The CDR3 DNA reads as TGTGCCAGCAGCGGACGACTAGCGGGGGGGAGGAATGAGCAGTTCTTC.